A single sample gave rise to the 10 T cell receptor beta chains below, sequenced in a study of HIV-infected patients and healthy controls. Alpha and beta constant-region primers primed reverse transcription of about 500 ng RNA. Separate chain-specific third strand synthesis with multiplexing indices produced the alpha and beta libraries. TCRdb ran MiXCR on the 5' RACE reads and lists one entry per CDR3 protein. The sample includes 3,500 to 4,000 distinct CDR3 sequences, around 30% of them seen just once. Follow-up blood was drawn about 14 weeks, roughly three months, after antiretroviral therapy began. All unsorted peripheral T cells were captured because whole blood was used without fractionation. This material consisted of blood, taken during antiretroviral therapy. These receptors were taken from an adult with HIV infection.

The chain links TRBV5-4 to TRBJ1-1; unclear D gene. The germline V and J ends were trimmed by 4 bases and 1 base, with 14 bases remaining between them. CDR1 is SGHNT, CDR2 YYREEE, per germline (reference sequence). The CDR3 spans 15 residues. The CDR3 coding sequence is TGTGCCAGCAGCCCCTATTCGGGCAAGAACACTGAAGCTTTCTTT. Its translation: CASSPYSGKNTEAFF.

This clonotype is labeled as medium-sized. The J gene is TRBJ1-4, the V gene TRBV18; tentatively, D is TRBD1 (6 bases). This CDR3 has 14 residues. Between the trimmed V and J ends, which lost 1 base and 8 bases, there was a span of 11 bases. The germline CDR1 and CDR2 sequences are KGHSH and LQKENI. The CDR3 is CASSPRQDGEKLFF. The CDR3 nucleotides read TGTGCCAGCTCACCACGACAGGATGGGGAAAAACTGTTTTTT.

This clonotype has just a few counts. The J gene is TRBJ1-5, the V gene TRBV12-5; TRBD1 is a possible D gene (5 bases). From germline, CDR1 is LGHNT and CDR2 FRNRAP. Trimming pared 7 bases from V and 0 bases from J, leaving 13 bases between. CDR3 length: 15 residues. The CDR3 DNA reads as TGTGCTAGTGCCAGGGACGGCAATAGCAATCAGCCCCAGCATTTT. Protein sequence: CASARDGNSNQPQHF.

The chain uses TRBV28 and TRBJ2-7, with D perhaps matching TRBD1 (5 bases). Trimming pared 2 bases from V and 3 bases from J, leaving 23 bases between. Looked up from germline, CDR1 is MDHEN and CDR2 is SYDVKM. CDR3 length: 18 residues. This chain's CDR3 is CASSLLPLGQGGLYEQYF. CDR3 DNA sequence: TGTGCCAGCAGTTTACTGCCTCTCGGACAAGGTGGGCTCTACGAGCAGTACTTC.

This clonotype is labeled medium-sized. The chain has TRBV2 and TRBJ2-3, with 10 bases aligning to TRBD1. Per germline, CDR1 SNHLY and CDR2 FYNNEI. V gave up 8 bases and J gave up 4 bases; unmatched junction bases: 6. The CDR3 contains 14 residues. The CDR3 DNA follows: TGTGCCAGCGCGGGACAGGGGATAGCAGATACGCAGTATTTT. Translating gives CASAGQGIADTQYF.

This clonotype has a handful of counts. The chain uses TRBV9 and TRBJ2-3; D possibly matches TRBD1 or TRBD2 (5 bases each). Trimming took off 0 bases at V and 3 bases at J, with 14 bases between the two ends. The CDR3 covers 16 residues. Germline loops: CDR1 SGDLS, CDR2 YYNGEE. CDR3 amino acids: CASSVETEGTTDTQYF. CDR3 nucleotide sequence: TGTGCCAGCAGCGTAGAGACAGAGGGCACTACAGATACGCAGTATTTT.

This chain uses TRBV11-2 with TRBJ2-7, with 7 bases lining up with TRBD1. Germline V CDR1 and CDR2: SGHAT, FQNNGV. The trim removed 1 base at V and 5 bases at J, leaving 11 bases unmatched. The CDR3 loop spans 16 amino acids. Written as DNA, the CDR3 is TGTGCCAGCAGCTTAGTTGGGGGACAGCCTAGGAACGAGCAGTACTTC. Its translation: CASSLVGGQPRNEQYF.

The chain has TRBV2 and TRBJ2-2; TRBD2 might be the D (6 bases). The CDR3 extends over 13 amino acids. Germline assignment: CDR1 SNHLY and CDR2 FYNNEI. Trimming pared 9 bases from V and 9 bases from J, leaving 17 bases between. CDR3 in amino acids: CARGLPGCWELFF. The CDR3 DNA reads TGTGCCAGGGGACTCCCTGGGTGCTGGGAGCTGTTTTTT.

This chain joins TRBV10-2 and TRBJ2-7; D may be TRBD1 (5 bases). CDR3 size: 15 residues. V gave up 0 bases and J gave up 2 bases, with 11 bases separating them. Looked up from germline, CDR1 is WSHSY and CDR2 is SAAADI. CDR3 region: CASSESGQSTYEQYF. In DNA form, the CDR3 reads TGCGCCAGCAGTGAGTCGGGGCAGTCCACCTACGAGCAGTACTTC.

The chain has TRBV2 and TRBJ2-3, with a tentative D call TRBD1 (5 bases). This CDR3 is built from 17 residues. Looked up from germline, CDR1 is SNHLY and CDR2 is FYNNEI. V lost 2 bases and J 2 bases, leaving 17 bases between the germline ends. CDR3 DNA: TGTGCCAGCAGTGAAAGGGGCGCGTGGGGCATCACAGATACGCAGTATTTT. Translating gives CASSERGAWGITDTQYF.